A single sample gave rise to the 25 T cell receptor beta chains below, sequenced in a study of blood T cell repertoires in COVID-19 (TCRdb year 2020). To prepare the library, the immunoSEQ multiplex PCR assay was applied. Here the immuneACCESS table is served through TCRdb, limited to in-frame sequences with V and J called. Missing clones are a known gap in these copies; in checked studies unresolved V genes cover under half, and the rest lacks a known reason. The sample table contains 97,000 or so clones; only one count was recorded for about 80% of them. Approximately 4% of the sample rests with the top ten. The sample taken for sequencing was peripheral blood. The receptors were gathered from a man in his fifties or sixties with acute or convalescent COVID-19.

Note on this clone: This sample also contains other DNA sequences that code for the same CDR3. The V and J genes are TRBV11-3 and TRBJ2-7; 9 bases map to TRBD1. In germline, CDR1 is SGHNT, CDR2 YENEEA. The CDR3 runs 13 residues. Losses at the gene ends were 5 bases for V and 3 bases for J; bases not matched to a gene: 2. The CDR3 region has the DNA TGTGCCAGCAGCCGGGACAGGGTCTACGAGCAGTACGTC. It is translated as CASSRDRVYEQYV.

CDR3 sequence: CSVVPGNYGYTF. CDR3 nucleotide sequence: TGCAGCGTTGTACCCGGGAACTATGGCTACACCTTC. The rearrangement links TRBV29-1 to TRBJ1-2; D is unresolved. The V gene lost 4 bases and the J gene lost 2 bases, with 8 bases spanning the gap. The V gene's germline CDR1 is SQVTM and CDR2 ANQGSEA. The CDR3 is made up of 12 amino acids.

A few counts support this clone. A single base separates this from a much larger clone, so it may be a read error. The chain recombines TRBV7-9 with TRBJ1-1; perhaps TRBD1 as D (5 bases). CDR1 SEHNR and CDR2 FQNEAQ come from the germline V gene (reference sequence). The CDR3 runs 13 residues. Trimming cost V 6 bases and J 1 base, with 9 bases left between them. This CDR3 is CASSSQGNTEAFF. CDR3 nucleotides: TGTGCCAGCAGTTCGCAGGGGAACACTGAAGCTTTCTTT.

The rearrangement links TRBV30 to TRBJ1-2, with 7 bases lining up with TRBD1. Looked up from germline, CDR1 is GTSNPN and CDR2 is SVGIG (reference sequence). CDR3 size: 12 residues. The trim removed 3 bases at V and 6 bases at J, leaving 4 bases unmatched. In DNA, the CDR3 is TGTGCCTGGAGCCCGACAGGGCATGGCTACACCTTC. This translates into CAWSPTGHGYTF.

The rearrangement joins TRBV27 to TRBJ2-5, with D possibly being TRBD1 (6 bases). The CDR3 is 14 residues long. V lost 4 bases, J lost 4 bases, and 13 bases lay in between. Germline loops: CDR1 MNHEY, CDR2 SMNVEV (reference sequence). The CDR3 protein is CASSSDRRRETQYF. CDR3 DNA sequence: TGTGCCAGCAGTTCCGACAGGCGCCGAGAGACCCAGTACTTC.

The chain links TRBV6-5 to TRBJ1-2; D uncertain. Germline V gene sequence: CDR1 MNHEY, CDR2 SVGAGI. The V and J ends lost 2 bases and 8 bases respectively, with 18 bases between them. This CDR3 spans 15 amino acids. The CDR3 DNA sequence: TGTGCCAGCAGTTACACCCCACAGCACCCCTGGGGCTACACCTTC. Amino acid sequence: CASSYTPQHPWGYTF.

This clone was counted a single time. This rearrangement joins TRBV7-9 to TRBJ2-5; D might be TRBD2 (7 bases). CDR3 length equals 13 residues. The ends were cut back, 1 base at V and 10 bases at J, with 13 bases in the middle. Per the germline V gene, CDR1 is SEHNR and CDR2 is FQNEAQ (reference sequence). The CDR3 coding sequence is TGTGCCAGCAGCTTAGACCAGCGGGACATCCAGTACTTC. It is translated as CASSLDQRDIQYF.

The V gene is TRBV11-3, the J gene TRBJ1-2; TRBD1 might be the D (5 bases). The CDR3 totals 17 residues. Germline V lookup: CDR1 SGHNT, CDR2 YENEEA. V lost 5 bases and J 0 bases, leaving 19 bases between the germline ends. The CDR3 DNA is TGTGCCAGCAGCCCCAATGGCAGGGTTCCCTCTAACTATGGCTACACCTTC. Protein sequence: CASSPNGRVPSNYGYTF.

The genes are TRBV10-3 and TRBJ2-2, with 10 bases aligning to TRBD2. In germline, CDR1 is ENHRY, CDR2 SYGVKD. Trimming cost V 8 bases and J 0 bases; bases outside gene matches: 3. The CDR3 contains 15 residues. CDR3 protein: CAIDTSGTNTGELFF. CDR3 sequence (DNA): TGTGCCATCGACACTAGCGGGACGAACACCGGGGAGCTGTTTTTT.

The CDR3 is CASSLLRPQAGELFF. The CDR3 DNA is TGTGCCAGTAGCCTACTACGACCCCAAGCCGGGGAGCTGTTTTTT. The chain links TRBV19 to TRBJ2-2; D gene ambiguous. The V gene lost 6 bases and the J gene lost 6 bases, with 17 bases spanning the gap. The length of the CDR3 is 15 residues. Germline V gene sequence: CDR1 LNHDA, CDR2 SQIVND (reference sequence).

The sample holds many counts of this clone. The chain joins TRBV7-2 to TRBJ1-2; possible D gene TRBD1, 6 bases. The length of the CDR3 is 15 residues. Trimming stripped 1 base from V and 1 base from J, with 10 bases between. Germline values: CDR1 SGHTA, CDR2 FQGNSA. The CDR3 nucleotides are TGTGCCAGCAGCTTAGGGACAGCGAATAACTATGGCTACACCTTC. This gives the protein CASSLGTANNYGYTF.

Turning to this clone: Other nucleotide sequences from this sample produce the same CDR3. This chain links TRBV27 with TRBJ1-2, with TRBD1 matching 8 bases. The CDR3 is 12 amino acids. V lost 5 bases to trimming and J lost 4 bases; unmatched junction nucleotides: 0. The germline gives CDR1 MNHEY, CDR2 SMNVEV (reference sequence). The CDR3 region is CASSTGGYGYTF. As DNA, the CDR3 is TGTGCCAGCAGTACAGGGGGCTATGGCTACACCTTC.

This sequence joins TRBV7-2 and TRBJ2-5, with 8 bases lining up with TRBD1. The CDR3 is 18 amino acids. Germline lookup yields CDR1 SGHTA and CDR2 FQGNSA. V trimming: 3 bases; J trimming: 4 bases; junction bases outside the gene matches: 16. CDR3 DNA sequence: TGTGCCAGCAGCTTTGGACAGGGCAGGGGGAGGTTAGGAGAGACCCAGTACTTC. Protein sequence: CASSFGQGRGRLGETQYF.

The V gene is TRBV30, the J gene TRBJ2-6; TRBD1 agrees at 7 bases. The CDR3 sequence is 14 residues long. V lost 5 bases and J lost 1; bases outside the gene matches: 2. Per germline, CDR1 GTSNPN and CDR2 SVGIG (reference sequence). DNA for the CDR3: TGTGCCTGGGACAGGGCTTCTGGGGCCAACGTCCTGACTTTC. As protein: CAWDRASGANVLTF.

V is TRBV5-1 and J is TRBJ1-4; D perhaps matches TRBD1 (5 bases). The germline V gene has CDR1 SGHRS and CDR2 YFSETQ. V lost 0 bases to trimming and J lost 5 bases, with 8 bases between them. The CDR3 is 14 amino acids. CDR3 coding DNA: TGCGCCAGCAGCTTGGGGAGGGGAAATGAAAAACTGTTTTTT. Its translation is CASSLGRGNEKLFF.

This chain joins TRBV3-1 (or the pseudogene TRBV3-2) and TRBJ2-3; 16 bases agree with TRBD2. The CDR3 has 19 amino acids. In germline, CDR1 is LGHDT, CDR2 YNNKEL (reference sequence). V lost 3 bases and J lost 5; bases outside the gene matches: 11. The CDR3 DNA reads TGTGCCAGCAGCCAGGATACCGGGACTAGCGGGGGGGCCCAAGATACGCAGTATTTT. Translation gives CASSQDTGTSGGAQDTQYF.

This chain uses TRBV7-6 with TRBJ1-6, with a weak D call TRBD1 (6 bases). Germline V lookup: CDR1 SGHVS, CDR2 FNYEAQ. There are 14 residues in the CDR3. Between the trimmed V and J ends, which lost 0 bases and 14 bases, there was a span of 14 bases. Written as DNA, the CDR3 is TGTGCCAGCAGCTTAGCGATGGGGACAAAAACCCTCCACTTT. Translation gives CASSLAMGTKTLHF.

The chain carries TRBV25-1 and TRBJ2-3, with D uncertain. Germline V lookup: CDR1 MGHDK, CDR2 SYGVNS. This CDR3 spans 13 amino acids. Trimming stripped 3 bases from V and 6 bases from J, with 10 bases between. CDR3 nucleotide sequence: TGTGCCAGCAGTGAGTCAGCGTCGGATACGCAGTATTTT. This sequence encodes CASSESASDTQYF.

The chain has TRBV29-1 and TRBJ2-3; 10 bases are shared with TRBD2. Losses at the gene ends were 1 base for V and 3 bases for J; bases not matched to a gene: 7. Germline V lookup: CDR1 SQVTM, CDR2 ANQGSEA. The CDR3 has 16 residues. CDR3 bases: TGCAGCGTTGAAGGGTCTAGCGGGAGAAGGACAGATACGCAGTATTTT. Translated, it gives CSVEGSSGRRTDTQYF.

CDR3 in amino acids: CASSQDRGGETQYF. CDR3 DNA sequence: TGTGCCAGCAGCCAAGACAGGGGTGGGGAGACCCAGTACTTC. This chain links TRBV7-2 with TRBJ2-5; 8 bases are a match to TRBD1. The CDR3 has 14 amino acids. The V segment lost 5 bases and the J segment 5 bases; nucleotides outside the gene matches: 7. Germline CDR1 is SGHTA and CDR2 is FQGNSA.

The chain recombines TRBV11-3 with TRBJ1-2; the D gene is possibly TRBD1 (6 bases). V was cut by 1 base and J by 7 bases, with 10 bases left in between. From germline, CDR1 is SGHNT and CDR2 YENEEA. CDR3 size: 13 residues. The CDR3 DNA sequence: TGTGCCAGCAGCTTAGCCAGGGGAAGTGGCTACACCTTC. Its translation is CASSLARGSGYTF.

The chain employs TRBV28 and TRBJ1-1; D gene unclear. Trimming cost V 3 bases and J 1 base, with 6 bases left between them. CDR3 length: 13 residues. The germline CDR1 and CDR2 sequences are MDHEN and SYDVKM. The CDR3 reads CASSFSENTEAFF. CDR3 sequence (DNA): TGTGCCAGCAGTTTTAGCGAGAACACTGAAGCTTTCTTT.

The chain has TRBV6-5 and TRBJ2-7; 15 bases fit TRBD2. The V gene end was trimmed by 7 bases and the J gene end by 11 bases; junction bases not matched to a gene: 6. Germline-derived CDR1 and CDR2 are MNHEY and SVGAGI. CDR3 length: 13 residues. As DNA, the CDR3 is TGTGCCAGCATTCGGACTAGCGGGGGGGCGGAGTACTTC. Residues: CASIRTSGGAEYF.

The chain's CDR3 is CASSDRERRFSEQFF. DNA of the CDR3: TGCGCCAGCAGTGACCGGGAGCGGCGATTCAGTGAGCAGTTCTTC. This chain joins TRBV10-2 and TRBJ2-1, with a tentative D call TRBD2 (6 bases). This CDR3 has 15 amino acids. The germline V gene has CDR1 WSHSY and CDR2 SAAADI. With 3 bases removed from V and 9 bases from J, the gap between germline ends came to 18 bases.

This clone was picked up a small number of times. V usage is TRBV7-2 and J usage is TRBJ2-6, with 7 bases aligning to TRBD1. V lost 5 bases and J lost 0; bases outside the gene matches: 10. In germline, CDR1 is SGHTA, CDR2 FQGNSA. The CDR3 covers 18 residues. CDR3 coding DNA: TGTGCCAGCAGCGCCCGGACAGGTACATCCTCTGGGGCCAACGTCCTGACTTTC. It yields the protein CASSARTGTSSGANVLTF.